Listed here are 23 T cell receptor beta chains from one sample, sequenced in a study of blood T cell repertoires in COVID-19. Profiled with immunoSEQ multiplex PCR; TCRdb holds only in-frame clones, not every one. The sample gives about 190,000 clones, approximately 91% of which show up once; around 1.1% is in the top ten. Specimen: peripheral blood. These receptor sequences come from a man under 40 with acute or convalescent COVID-19.

This clone was picked up a small number of times. The chain employs TRBV5-1 and TRBJ2-7; D ambiguous. With 0 bases removed from V and 4 bases from J, the gap between germline ends came to 26 bases. CDR1 is SGHRS and CDR2 is YFSETQ in the germline V gene. This CDR3 has 19 amino acids. CDR3 nucleotides: TGCGCCAGCAGCTTGGAAAGTAGTAAAGTTAGCTACTTTATTTACGAGCAGTACTTC. Translated, it gives CASSLESSKVSYFIYEQYF.

This chain joins TRBV5-1 and TRBJ1-4, with D possibly being TRBD1 (5 bases). The CDR3 spans 15 residues. Germline CDR1 is SGHRS and CDR2 is YFSETQ. V lost 3 bases and J 1 base, leaving 10 bases between the germline ends. As DNA, the CDR3 is TGCGCCAGCAGCTCCTTGGGGGGAACTAATGAAAAACTGTTTTTT. Its protein is CASSSLGGTNEKLFF.

This chain connects TRBV5-1 to TRBJ2-3; TRBD2 might be the D (5 bases). Germline-derived CDR1 and CDR2 are SGHRS and YFSETQ. V dropped 7 bases and J dropped 3 bases, with 12 bases sitting between them. The CDR3 is 13 residues long. CDR3 sequence: CASRETETDTQYF. The CDR3 coding sequence is TGCGCCAGCCGGGAAACCGAGACAGATACGCAGTATTTT.

V usage is TRBV2 and J usage is TRBJ2-3, with 8 bases lining up with TRBD2. The V gene's germline CDR1 is SNHLY and CDR2 FYNNEI. V was clipped by 5 bases and J by 2 bases; unmatched bases: 6. This CDR3 contains 15 residues. CDR3 in amino acids: CASSKGLGDTDTQYF. The CDR3 coding sequence is TGTGCCAGCAGTAAGGGACTAGGAGACACAGATACGCAGTATTTT.

This CDR3 reads CASSLAGGNEQFF. CDR3 nucleotide sequence: TGCGCCAGCAGCTTGGCTGGGGGGAATGAGCAGTTCTTC. The chain uses TRBV5-1 and TRBJ2-1; D might be TRBD2 (6 bases). Germline CDR1 SGHRS, CDR2 YFSETQ. The CDR3 runs 13 residues. The V end was cut by 0 bases, the J end by 7 bases, with 8 bases between.

The chain couples TRBV7-9 to TRBJ2-5, with D possibly being TRBD2 (5 bases). The germline V gene encodes CDR1 SEHNR and CDR2 FQNEAQ (reference sequence). This CDR3 has 12 residues. V was trimmed by 8 bases and J by 2 bases, leaving 9 bases between them. The CDR3 protein is CASGAVQETQYF. CDR3 DNA sequence: TGTGCCAGCGGAGCGGTACAAGAGACCCAGTACTTC.

V gene TRBV6-5 combines with J gene TRBJ1-5; tentatively, D is TRBD1 (6 bases). Looked up from germline, CDR1 is MNHEY and CDR2 is SVGAGI. CDR3 size: 14 residues. Trimming left V 8 bases short and J 4 bases short, with 15 bases between. CDR3 residues: CASATGTINQPQHF. DNA for the CDR3: TGTGCCAGCGCTACAGGGACAATAAATCAGCCCCAGCATTTT.

As concerns this clone: Different DNA sequences within this sample yield the same CDR3. The chain employs TRBV18 and TRBJ2-1; 7 nucleotides align to TRBD2. This CDR3 has 15 residues. The J segment lost 4 bases and the V segment lost 2 bases, leaving 5 bases of the junction unmatched. CDR1 is KGHSH and CDR2 is LQKENI in the germline V gene. CDR3 loop: CASSPLLAEYNEQFF. CDR3 bases: TGTGCCAGCTCACCATTGCTAGCGGAATACAATGAGCAGTTCTTC.

This chain links TRBV19 with TRBJ1-2, with 7 bases matching TRBD1. The CDR3 contains 15 residues. V lost 5 bases, J lost 3 bases, and 9 bases stayed unmatched. Looked up from germline, CDR1 is LNHDA and CDR2 is SQIVND (reference sequence). The CDR3 loop is CASSETGTAYYGYTF. The CDR3 DNA follows: TGTGCCAGTAGTGAAACCGGGACAGCCTACTATGGCTACACCTTC.

CDR3 DNA sequence: TGTGCCAGCAGTTACTTAGATAGCAATCAGCCCCAGCATTTT. It translates to CASSYLDSNQPQHF. This chain connects TRBV6-6 to TRBJ1-5; D unresolved. From germline, CDR1 is MNHNY and CDR2 SVGAGI (reference sequence). Trimming took 1 base from V and 0 from J, leaving 4 bases between them. The CDR3 runs to 14 residues.

The chain employs TRBV9 and TRBJ2-5, with 11 bases fitting TRBD1. The CDR3 loop spans 15 amino acids. The junction had 3 bases not matched to a gene; V was cut back by 0 bases and J by 5 bases. CDR1 and CDR2 (germline): SGDLS, YYNGEE. CDR3 residues: CASSVVGQGDETQYF. The CDR3 DNA is TGTGCCAGCAGCGTAGTGGGACAGGGGGATGAGACCCAGTACTTC.

The V call is TRBV29-1, the J call TRBJ2-2; no firm D call. The CDR3 consists of 16 residues. Germline V CDR1 and CDR2: SQVTM, ANQGSEA. Trimming pared 4 bases from V and 0 bases from J, leaving 15 bases between. For the CDR3, the DNA is TGCAGCGTTGCCAACCGAGGCGCGGCGAACACCGGGGAGCTGTTTTTT. This gives the protein CSVANRGAANTGELFF.

The DNA for the CDR3 is TGTGCCAGCTCACCAAGCAGGGGAACAGATACGCAGTATTTT. This translates into CASSPSRGTDTQYF. The chain uses TRBV18 and TRBJ2-3; a weak D match, TRBD1 (6 bases). The germline V gene encodes CDR1 KGHSH and CDR2 LQKENI. CDR3 size: 14 residues. V was pared by 2 bases and J by 3 bases, with 9 bases between.

The genes are TRBV7-3 and TRBJ2-1, with TRBD1 matching over 7 bases. Germline CDR1 reads SGHTA; CDR2 reads FQGTGA. This CDR3 has 14 residues. V gave up 5 bases and J gave up 6 bases; unmatched junction bases: 7. CDR3 in DNA: TGTGCCAGCAGCCCCAGGGGGAATGGCAATGAGCAGTTCTTC. It is translated as CASSPRGNGNEQFF.

The V call is TRBV27, the J call TRBJ1-2; D is possibly TRBD1 (5 bases). Germline-derived CDR1 and CDR2 are MNHEY and SMNVEV (reference sequence). The CDR3 is 13 residues long. Trimming stripped 3 bases from V and 7 bases from J, with 12 bases between. CDR3 DNA: TGTGCCAGCAGTTTCTTGGGGCAGGGTGGCTACACCTTC. Protein: CASSFLGQGGYTF.

This clone has more than one count but fewer than ten. The rearrangement uses TRBV25-1 and TRBJ2-7, with a tentative D call TRBD2 (5 bases). The CDR3 has 13 amino acids. CDR1 MGHDK and CDR2 SYGVNS come from the germline V gene. V lost 4 bases, J lost 0 bases, and 7 bases lay in between. CDR3 coding DNA: TGTGCCAGCAGTGTGGGGAGCTCCTACGAGCAGTACTTC. Protein sequence: CASSVGSSYEQYF.

This chain connects TRBV4-1 to TRBJ2-7; TRBD2 matches at 9 bases. Germline CDR1 and CDR2: MGHRA and YSYEKL. The CDR3 is 15 residues long. The J segment lost 3 bases and the V segment lost 1 base, leaving 4 bases of the junction unmatched. CDR3 loop: CASSQGSGGVYEQYF. CDR3 nucleotides: TGCGCCAGCAGCCAAGGTAGCGGGGGAGTCTACGAGCAGTACTTC.

This clone has only one observation. This rearrangement joins TRBV9 to TRBJ1-5; 7 nucleotides agree with TRBD1. The trim removed 3 bases at V and 6 bases at J, leaving 3 bases unmatched. Germline V gene sequence: CDR1 SGDLS, CDR2 YYNGEE. CDR3 length equals 13 residues. The CDR3 reads CASSGDSGQPQHF. CDR3 bases: TGTGCCAGCAGCGGGGACAGTGGTCAGCCCCAGCATTTT.

The chain uses TRBV27 and TRBJ1-6; D is perhaps TRBD1 (5 bases). Germline V gives CDR1 MNHEY, CDR2 SMNVEV (reference sequence). With 8 bases removed from V and 5 bases from J, the gap between germline ends came to 19 bases. The CDR3 sequence is 16 residues long. Written as DNA, the CDR3 is TGTGCCAGCCATGCTATGAGGACACCGAATAATTCACCCCTCCACTTT. Its translation: CASHAMRTPNNSPLHF.

The sample holds one count of this clone. V usage is TRBV27 and J usage is TRBJ2-1, with 8 bases matching TRBD1. Germline CDR1 is MNHEY and CDR2 is SMNVEV (reference sequence). V was pared by 2 bases and J by 6 bases, with 6 bases of the junction left unmatched. The CDR3 sequence is 15 residues long. The CDR3 DNA reads as TGTGCCAGCAGTTTAATCCCAGGGGGCCCCAATGAGCAGTTCTTC. Translated, it gives CASSLIPGGPNEQFF.

The chain uses TRBV4-1 and TRBJ2-7, with TRBD2 matching over 10 bases. V shed 0 bases, J shed 1 base, and the junction held 3 bases outside the gene matches. The germline gives CDR1 MGHRA, CDR2 YSYEKL. This CDR3 contains 16 residues. The CDR3 reads CASSQDSGGPSYEQYF. The CDR3 region has the DNA TGCGCCAGCAGCCAAGATAGCGGGGGGCCATCCTACGAGCAGTACTTC.

The J gene is TRBJ1-1, the V gene TRBV28; 8 positions agree with TRBD1. Germline V gene data show CDR1 as MDHEN and CDR2 as SYDVKM. The CDR3 is 12 amino acids. V lost 11 bases, J lost 0 bases, and 2 bases stayed unmatched. The CDR3 DNA is TGTGCCGTGGACAGGGTGAACACTGAAGCTTTCTTT. Amino acid sequence: CAVDRVNTEAFF.

The chain links TRBV2 to TRBJ2-7; D gene unclear. The CDR3 length is 11 residues. Germline lookup yields CDR1 SNHLY and CDR2 FYNNEI. Deletions cut 7 bases from V and 12 bases from J, with 16 bases between. The CDR3 loop reads CASKMGRVSYF. Written as DNA, the CDR3 is TGTGCCAGCAAGATGGGCCGAGTGTCGTACTTC.